This T cell receptor beta chain emerged from a study of Ad26.COV2.S vaccination and SARS-CoV-2 variants. Germline-derived CDR1 and CDR2 are SGHAT and FQDESV (reference sequence). This CDR3 contains 16 residues. Trimming took off 5 bases at V and 2 bases at J, with 16 bases between the two ends. Study-level findings and limits: Overall T cell responses may have been underestimated by the analyses of TCR breadth and depth.

Only in-frame clones appear in the TCRdb table, and some are missing; sequencing was by immunoSEQ multiplex PCR. The data show around 300,000 clones, 86% seen once. About this clone itself: Its antigen is not known.

Stated treatment: 15 to 20 received Ad26.COV2.S at low or high dose, single or two shots; about 5 received placebo; per-sample allocation not given. The study sampled participants on day 63 after the first vaccine or placebo injection. The rearrangement uses TRBV11-1 and TRBJ1-3; D unclear. The sample was peripheral blood, taken in a trial of Ad26.COV2.S vaccine versus placebo. This receptor was taken from a person aged 18-60 years who received the Ad26.COV2.S COVID-19 vaccine or a placebo. The CDR3 loop reads CASSRNGPGPGNTIYF. CDR3 in DNA: TGTGCCAGCAGCCGAAACGGACCAGGCCCTGGAAACACCATATATTTT.